These 8 T cell receptor beta chains came from one sample sequenced in a study of CD8+ T cells in alopecia areata. The treatment here: oral pan-JAK inhibitor, 5-10 mg twice daily. cDNA reverse transcribed from extracted RNA served as the sequencing template. The assay was immunoSEQ multiplex PCR, and TCRdb's table has in-frame clones only and misses some. In the table there are over 150,000 clones, about 53% of which are singletons. This specimen consisted of CD8+ T cells sorted from blood, obtained at week 24, from a patient treated with tofacitinib. The receptors stem from a human donor with alopecia areata.

There are a few counts of this clone. The chain recombines TRBV5-1 with TRBJ2-3; the D is unclear. The CDR3 is 11 residues long. With 4 bases removed from V and 2 bases from J, the gap between germline ends came to 2 bases. The germline V gene has CDR1 SGHRS and CDR2 YFSETQ. CDR3 loop: CASSLTDTQYF. CDR3 nucleotide sequence: TGCGCCAGCAGCCTCACAGATACGCAGTATTTT.

The chain has TRBV7-6 and TRBJ1-1, with a weak D call TRBD1 (5 bases). Germline CDR1 and CDR2: SGHVS and FNYEAQ. V was cut by 4 bases and J by 0 bases, with 6 bases left in between. This CDR3 spans 13 amino acids. The CDR3 nucleotides read TGTGCCAGCAGCTCCAGGGTGAACACTGAAGCTTTCTTT. Translated: CASSSRVNTEAFF.

This clone was seen a few times. This chain uses TRBV7-7 with TRBJ1-1; D gene ambiguous. Germline V gene sequence: CDR1 SSHAT, CDR2 FNYEAQ (reference sequence). There are 13 residues in the CDR3. The V end lost 1 base, the J end lost 1 base, and 4 bases lay between the germline ends. The CDR3: CASSLDPNTEAFF. CDR3 DNA sequence: TGTGCCAGCAGCTTAGACCCGAACACTGAAGCTTTCTTT.

This clone came up a few times. The V call is TRBV29-1, the J call TRBJ2-2; 13 bases are shared with TRBD2. V shed 1 base and J 5 bases; nucleotides not matched to a gene: 4. Germline V CDR1 and CDR2: SQVTM, ANQGSEA. The CDR3 covers 16 residues. CDR3 sequence reads: CSVEGTSGGGTGELFF. CDR3 DNA sequence: TGCAGCGTTGAAGGGACTAGCGGGGGCGGGACCGGGGAGCTGTTTTTT.

The chain carries TRBV9 and TRBJ1-4; 11 bases line up with TRBD1. Germline CDR1 SGDLS, CDR2 YYNGEE. This CDR3 is built from 15 residues. Unmatched junction bases numbered 5, after V lost 3 bases and J lost 7 bases. Here the CDR3 DNA reads TGTGCCAGCAGCGAGGACAGGGGGCGCGGTGAAAAACTGTTTTTT. As protein: CASSEDRGRGEKLFF.

This clone was seen only a few times. This chain uses TRBV27 with TRBJ2-6; the D gene is possibly TRBD1 (5 bases). The CDR3 covers 16 residues. Germline V gene lookup returns CDR1 MNHEY and CDR2 SMNVEV (reference sequence). V lost 3 bases and J lost 1, with 10 bases in between. CDR3 loop: CASSLKTASGANVLTF. As DNA, the CDR3 is TGTGCCAGCAGTTTGAAGACAGCTTCTGGGGCCAACGTCCTGACTTTC.

This clone was seen only a few times. The chain uses TRBV30 and TRBJ2-5, with D possibly matching TRBD2 (5 bases). The V end was cut by 4 bases, the J end by 4 bases, with 13 bases between. The CDR3 is made up of 13 amino acids. The germline gives CDR1 GTSNPN, CDR2 SVGIG (reference sequence). CDR3 loop: CAWNEGVAETQYF. The CDR3 nucleotides are TGTGCCTGGAATGAGGGAGTCGCAGAGACCCAGTACTTC.

This chain joins TRBV6-5 and TRBJ1-5; 8 nucleotides match TRBD1. This CDR3 is built from 14 residues. The V and J ends lost 6 bases and 3 bases, in that order; junction bases with no gene match: 4. Germline V CDR1 and CDR2: MNHEY, SVGAGI. This CDR3 reads CASSRQGINQPQHF. In DNA form, the CDR3 reads TGTGCCAGCAGCCGACAGGGGATCAATCAGCCCCAGCATTTT.